This T cell receptor beta chain was captured in a study of technical replicates of blood from a handful of donors. The germline V gene encodes CDR1 SQVTM and CDR2 ANQGSEA. This CDR3 is 13 amino acids long. V lost 6 bases and J 8 bases, leaving 19 bases between the germline ends. Profiled with immunoSEQ multiplex PCR; TCRdb holds only in-frame clones, not every one. The table lists more than 65,000 clones, approximately 88% of them singletons, with about 4.5% in the top ten. Specimen: PBMCs. The clonotype was recovered from a human donor in good health. Some clones in this sample may be carry-over from other donors' samples. The genes are TRBV29-1 and TRBJ1-1; TRBD1 might be the D (6 bases). In DNA form, the CDR3 reads TGCAGCGTCCAGGGAACAGGGTCCCGCGAAGCTTTCTTT. This translates into CSVQGTGSREAFF.